Reported below is one TCR beta chain. What it recognizes is unknown. This PCR relied on a set of 60 Vbeta primers and 13 Jbeta primers. Here immunoSEQ multiplex PCR was the method, and the copy in TCRdb shows in-frame clones only, minus some. In all, the sample yields 150,000 or so clones. V gave up 4 bases and J gave up 5 bases; unmatched junction bases: 3. The CDR3 contains 13 residues. The germline gives CDR1 LNHDA, CDR2 SQIVND (reference sequence). This record belongs to a study of cytomegalovirus exposure and HLA in healthy donors. On the study more broadly: In a previous analysis, around 110 million unique TCR beta sequences were found from some 180 million T cells. General study findings and limits: TRBV6-2, TRBV6-3 and other indistinguishable V segments were excluded.

The specimen was PBMCs. This receptor was obtained from a young woman in good health and CMV-seronegative. The rearrangement uses TRBV19 and TRBJ1-2; 8 bases align to TRBD1. CDR3 sequence: CASSRGQAYGYTF. In nucleotides, the CDR3 is TGTGCCAGTAGTAGGGGACAGGCGTATGGCTACACCTTC.